One and the same sample provided the 25 T cell receptor beta chains below, sequenced in a study of blood T cell repertoires in COVID-19. The protocol was immunoSEQ multiplex PCR, while the TCRdb copy is restricted to in-frame clones and leaves out a portion. The table includes under 350,000 clones, 86% detected once. Sequencing used peripheral blood. The receptors were gathered from a young man with active or convalescent COVID-19.

The genes are TRBV30 and TRBJ2-5, with a tentative D call TRBD2 (6 bases). Trimming took off 0 bases at V and 5 bases at J, with 13 bases between the two ends. This CDR3 region has 14 residues. Germline V gene sequence: CDR1 GTSNPN, CDR2 SVGIG (reference sequence). CDR3 in amino acids: CAWSVRGGRETQYF. The CDR3 DNA reads TGTGCCTGGAGTGTAAGGGGTGGGAGGGAGACCCAGTACTTC.

With regard to this clone: This may be a read error, as it is one base from a much larger clone. Other nucleotide sequences in the sample specify the same CDR3. The chain recombines TRBV7-9 with TRBJ2-3; TRBD1 agrees at 10 bases. Germline loops: CDR1 SEHNR, CDR2 FQNEAQ (reference sequence). The V segment lost 3 bases and the J segment 4 bases; nucleotides outside the gene matches: 4. This CDR3 spans 15 amino acids. The CDR3 coding sequence is TGTGCCAGCAGCTTCGGACAGGGGGACGCAGATACGCAGTATTTT. It specifies CASSFGQGDADTQYF.

The gene calls are TRBV6-5 and TRBJ2-3; D is possibly TRBD2 (7 bases). V was pared by 7 bases and J by 2 bases, with 16 bases between. The germline gives CDR1 MNHEY, CDR2 SVGAGI. CDR3 length equals 15 residues. The CDR3 coding sequence is TGTGCCAGCAACCCCCGGGGGGCCTTCACAGATACGCAGTATTTT. Encoded protein: CASNPRGAFTDTQYF.

This clone was seen just once. This sequence joins TRBV4-2 and TRBJ2-7; the match to TRBD1 covers 7 bases. CDR3 size: 16 residues. Germline V gene lookup returns CDR1 LGHNA and CDR2 YNFKEQ. The V and J ends lost 3 bases and 2 bases, in that order; junction bases with no gene match: 10. CDR3: CASSQVTGTEAYEQYF. The CDR3 nucleotides are TGTGCCAGCAGCCAGGTAACCGGGACAGAGGCCTACGAGCAGTACTTC.

This chain connects TRBV6-5 to TRBJ1-1; D gene ambiguous. V was trimmed by 2 bases and J by 2 bases, leaving 12 bases between them. This CDR3 spans 15 amino acids. The germline gives CDR1 MNHEY, CDR2 SVGAGI. The CDR3 nucleotides read TGTGCCAGCAGTTACAGTACATCCGTAAACACTGAAGCTTTCTTT. Protein: CASSYSTSVNTEAFF.

The genes are TRBV12-3 or TRBV12-4 and TRBJ1-2; D not certain. The CDR3 contains 8 residues. Trimming shortened V by 10 bases and J by 6 bases, and 3 bases separated the two germline ends. The CDR3 spells CAIDGYTF. DNA of the CDR3: TGTGCCATAGATGGCTACACCTTC.

V usage is TRBV10-3 and J usage is TRBJ1-1; D unclear. This CDR3 region has 15 residues. From germline, CDR1 is ENHRY and CDR2 SYGVKD. V was cut by 3 bases and J by 0 bases, with 11 bases left in between. CDR3 sequence: CAISDPRGVNTEAFF. CDR3 sequence (DNA): TGTGCCATCAGTGATCCTCGTGGAGTGAACACTGAAGCTTTCTTT.

The gene calls are TRBV12-3 or TRBV12-4 and TRBJ1-1, with D unclear. The germline V and J ends were trimmed by 3 bases and 3 bases, with 8 bases remaining between them. The CDR3 loop spans 13 amino acids. The CDR3 DNA is TGTGCCAGCAGTTTTATCCCTGACACTGAAGCTTTCTTT. As protein: CASSFIPDTEAFF.

This clone showed up just once. CDR3 sequence: CATSDARNYGYTF. The DNA for the CDR3 is TGTGCCACCAGCGATGCCAGAAATTATGGCTACACCTTC. This sequence joins TRBV15 and TRBJ1-2; no clear D. Trimming cost V 5 bases and J 5 bases, with 12 bases left between them. CDR3 size: 13 residues. CDR1 and CDR2 (germline): LNHNV, YYDKDF (reference sequence).

This rearrangement joins TRBV7-9 to TRBJ2-7; 8 positions match TRBD1. CDR1 and CDR2 (germline): SEHNR, FQNEAQ (reference sequence). Trimming cost V 4 bases and J 3 bases; bases outside gene matches: 8. This CDR3 is 15 amino acids long. The CDR3 loop reads CASSSEIGTGYEQYF. The DNA of the CDR3 is TGTGCCAGCAGCTCCGAAATAGGGACAGGCTACGAGCAGTACTTC.

V usage is TRBV5-4 and J usage is TRBJ1-4, with D unclear. The V and J ends lost 1 base and 8 bases respectively, with 9 bases between them. The germline gives CDR1 SGHNT, CDR2 YYREEE (reference sequence). The CDR3 runs to 13 residues. DNA for the CDR3: TGTGCCAGCAGCTTGCTTCCCTCGGAAAAACTGTTTTTT. Amino acid sequence: CASSLLPSEKLFF.

This clone has a single count. The chain joins TRBV7-9 to TRBJ2-3, with 7 bases that match TRBD2. V was clipped by 4 bases and J by 4 bases; unmatched bases: 11. CDR3 length: 16 amino acids. The germline V gene encodes CDR1 SEHNR and CDR2 FQNEAQ (reference sequence). CDR3 in amino acids: CASSSAQGGSPDTQYF. The CDR3 DNA reads as TGTGCCAGCAGCTCCGCCCAGGGCGGGAGCCCAGATACGCAGTATTTT.

The chain has TRBV5-5 and TRBJ2-1; no clear D. Trimming shortened V by 3 bases and J by 0 bases, and 16 bases separated the two germline ends. Looked up from germline, CDR1 is SGHKS and CDR2 is YYEKEE (reference sequence). The CDR3 covers 17 residues. CDR3 residues: CASSSPKTPSSYNEQFF. CDR3 nucleotides: TGTGCCAGCAGCTCCCCCAAGACACCGAGCTCCTACAATGAGCAGTTCTTC.

The chain links TRBV7-9 to TRBJ2-2; TRBD1 agrees at 9 bases. V was clipped by 4 bases and J by 4 bases; unmatched bases: 4. Germline assignment: CDR1 SEHNR and CDR2 FQNEAQ (reference sequence). The length of the CDR3 is 15 residues. The CDR3 loop is CASSSWTGATGELFF. Written as DNA, the CDR3 is TGTGCCAGCAGCTCTTGGACAGGGGCCACCGGGGAGCTGTTTTTT.

This clone has a single count. DNA of the CDR3: TGTGCCAGCACCCAGGGGGATGAGCAGTTCTTC. Residues: CASTQGDEQFF. V gene TRBV12-3 or TRBV12-4 combines with J gene TRBJ2-1, with 7 bases identical to TRBD1. The CDR3 runs 11 residues. The J segment lost 8 bases and the V segment lost 7 bases, leaving 2 bases of the junction unmatched.

V usage is TRBV11-3 and J usage is TRBJ2-2, with D perhaps TRBD1 (5 bases). Trimming shortened V by 7 bases and J by 3 bases, and 15 bases separated the two germline ends. The CDR3 consists of 15 residues. Germline CDR1 is SGHNT and CDR2 is YENEEA. This CDR3 is CASTLRGQDTGELFF. DNA for the CDR3: TGTGCCAGCACCCTTAGGGGTCAGGACACCGGGGAGCTGTTTTTT.

Remarks on this clone: In the same sample, other DNA sequences code for this CDR3. The chain joins TRBV7-3 to TRBJ1-1, with D possibly being TRBD1 (6 bases). The CDR3 is 13 amino acids. Germline V CDR1 and CDR2: SGHTA, FQGTGA. Deletions cut 4 bases from V and 5 bases from J, with 11 bases between. The CDR3 loop is CASSSQGSTEAFF. The DNA of the CDR3 is TGTGCCAGCAGCTCACAGGGAAGTACTGAAGCTTTCTTT.

The rearrangement joins TRBV27 to TRBJ2-7, with a tentative D call TRBD1 (7 bases). The ends were cut back, 7 bases at V and 3 bases at J, with 13 bases in the middle. Germline V gives CDR1 MNHEY, CDR2 SMNVEV (reference sequence). CDR3 length: 13 residues. CDR3 sequence reads: CASTTGTGYEQYF. The CDR3 DNA reads as TGTGCCAGCACGACAGGGACTGGCTACGAGCAGTACTTC.

The V call is TRBV18, the J call TRBJ1-4; D unresolved. This CDR3 contains 15 residues. Between the trimmed V and J ends, which lost 3 bases and 2 bases, there was a span of 10 bases. Germline values: CDR1 KGHSH, CDR2 LQKENI. CDR3 amino acids: CASSPTPDTNEKLFF. As DNA, the CDR3 is TGTGCCAGCTCACCGACACCAGATACTAATGAAAAACTGTTTTTT.

V is TRBV28 and J is TRBJ2-1, with D perhaps matching TRBD2 (5 bases). Trimming removed 5 bases at V and 8 bases at J, with 16 bases between. The CDR3 length is 14 residues. From germline, CDR1 is MDHEN and CDR2 SYDVKM. CDR3 sequence reads: CASSSGHLIHEQFF. DNA for the CDR3: TGTGCCAGCAGTAGCGGTCACCTCATACATGAGCAGTTCTTC.

The V and J genes are TRBV12-3 or TRBV12-4 and TRBJ2-3, with unresolved D. The V end lost 5 bases, the J end lost 3 bases, and 6 bases lay between the germline ends. The CDR3 runs 12 residues. Written as DNA, the CDR3 is TGTGCCAGCAGTGTCGTGACAGATACGCAGTATTTT. It translates to CASSVVTDTQYF.

This sequence joins TRBV19 and TRBJ2-7, with 8 bases lining up with TRBD2. This CDR3 is 16 amino acids long. The V and J ends lost 8 bases and 0 bases, in that order; junction bases with no gene match: 12. Germline assignment: CDR1 LNHDA and CDR2 SQIVND (reference sequence). In nucleotides, the CDR3 is TGTGCCAGTTCTCCGGCCGGGAGGGCCCCCTCCTACGAGCAGTACTTC. It specifies CASSPAGRAPSYEQYF.

The chain links TRBV28 to TRBJ1-2; perhaps TRBD1 as D (6 bases). The CDR3 loop spans 14 amino acids. CDR1 and CDR2 (germline): MDHEN, SYDVKM. Trimming took 5 bases from V and 8 from J, leaving 18 bases between them. The CDR3 is CASSLTGGAEGYTF. The CDR3 nucleotides read TGTGCCAGCAGTCTAACGGGGGGCGCGGAGGGCTACACCTTC.

This clone was seen just once. V and J are TRBV21-1 and TRBJ1-4; the table's D gene call, TRBD1, was not cross checked with the DNA. TRBV21-1 is tagged as a pseudogene. This CDR3 has 14 residues. Here the CDR3 DNA reads TGTGCCAGCAGGCCTCTCATCCGACAGCCAAAACTGTTTTTT. It is translated as CASRPLIRQPKLFF.

The chain carries TRBV10-2 and TRBJ1-5; TRBD1 matches 8 bases. V trimming: 10 bases; J trimming: 4 bases; junction bases outside the gene matches: 6. The CDR3 extends over 13 amino acids. CDR1 and CDR2 from the germline V gene are WSHSY and SAAADI. The CDR3 DNA follows: TGCGCCACCGGACAGGGAAAGAATCAGCCCCAGCATTTT. Translated: CATGQGKNQPQHF.